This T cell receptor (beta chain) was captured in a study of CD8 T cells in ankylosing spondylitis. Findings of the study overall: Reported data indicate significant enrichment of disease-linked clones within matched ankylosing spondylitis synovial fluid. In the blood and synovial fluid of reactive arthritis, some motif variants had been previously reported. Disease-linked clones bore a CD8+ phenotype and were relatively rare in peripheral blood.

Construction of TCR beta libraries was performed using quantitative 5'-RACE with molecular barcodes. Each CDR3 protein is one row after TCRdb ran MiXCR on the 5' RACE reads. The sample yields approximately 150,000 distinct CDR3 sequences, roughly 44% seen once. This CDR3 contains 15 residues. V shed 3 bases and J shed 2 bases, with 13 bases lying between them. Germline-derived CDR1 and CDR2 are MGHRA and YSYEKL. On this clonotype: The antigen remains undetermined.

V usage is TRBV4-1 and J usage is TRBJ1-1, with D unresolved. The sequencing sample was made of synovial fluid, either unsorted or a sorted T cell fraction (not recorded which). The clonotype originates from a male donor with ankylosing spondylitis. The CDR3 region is CASSHLVSRNTEAFF. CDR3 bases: TGCGCCAGCAGCCATTTAGTGTCGCGTAACACTGAAGCTTTCTTT.